The text below deals with one TCR beta chain. This table comes from immunoSEQ multiplex PCR, and its TCRdb copy is limited to in-frame clones, with some not included. The table shows 55,000 to 80,000 clones, with roughly 80% occurring only once. The entry originates in a study of T cell responses to AZD1222 COVID-19 vaccine. About the study: The study pooled second doses at about 4 or about 12 weeks.

This CDR3 region has 10 residues. CDR1 is SQVTM and CDR2 is ANQGSEA in the germline V gene. The V and J ends lost 7 bases and 10 bases respectively, with 13 bases between them. This sample comprised peripheral blood, obtained on day 0 of AZD1222 vaccination. This sequence was found in an adult in good health. The V and J genes are TRBV29-1 and TRBJ2-5, with D perhaps matching TRBD1 or TRBD2 (5 bases each). The CDR3 loop reads CSGGPQGQYF. DNA for the CDR3: TGCAGCGGGGGACCGCAGGGCCAGTACTTC.